The rows below give T cell receptor beta chains drawn from one sample of a study of early T cells in non-severe SARS-CoV-2 infection. TCRdb independently ran MiXCR on the 5' RACE reads; one entry per CDR3 protein. This sample has some 76,000 distinct CDR3 sequences, with approximately 14% found just once. The sequenced sample was whole blood. These receptors came from an adult who was a healthcare worker with PCR-confirmed SARS-CoV-2 infection or an uninfected control (not recorded which). Each CDR3 is given with its conserved first and last residue. D genes are given only for firm matches. Expanded clones get a size class; other rows say once, few or many, or leave the size out.

clone_size	j_call	v_call	d_call	cdr3_nt	cdr3_aa
many	TRBJ1-2	TRBV6-2/TRBV6-3	-	TGTGCCAGCAGTGGCCTCCGGGGCAAAATAAGTAACTATGGCTACACCTTC	CASSGLRGKISNYGYTF
-	TRBJ2-5	TRBV28	-	TGTGCCAGCAGTTTTCGGAATCCCACCCAAGAGACCCAGTACTTC	CASSFRNPTQETQYF
few	TRBJ1-2	TRBV7-9	-	TGTGCCAGCAGCTTAGAGGGTATAGGCTATGGCTACACCTTC	CASSLEGIGYGYTF
-	TRBJ1-5	TRBV12-3/TRBV12-4	TRBD1	TGTGCCAGCAGTTTAGGAGGGGGGACAGGGCCTTATAGCAATCAGCCCCAGCATTTT	CASSLGGGTGPYSNQPQHF
many	TRBJ2-3	TRBV5-1	-	TGCGCCAGCAGCTTTCGATTGGGGGCGCGGGGCACAGATACGCAGTATTTT	CASSFRLGARGTDTQYF
many	TRBJ1-2	TRBV29-1	-	TGCAGCGTTGATCTCCCTCTAAAGACGGATGGCTACACCTTC	CSVDLPLKTDGYTF
-	TRBJ1-1	TRBV11-2	-	TGTGCCAGCAGCTTTTGGAGGTGGGGAGCGAACACTGAAGCTTTCTTT	CASSFWRWGANTEAFF
many	TRBJ2-7	TRBV6-2/TRBV6-3	TRBD1	TGTGCCAGCAGTCCAGACAGGGGGCGCTTTTCCTACGAGCAGTACTTC	CASSPDRGRFSYEQYF
-	TRBJ1-1	TRBV29-1	-	TGCAGCGTAAAGTCGGGACTTCGGAGAGACACTGAAGCTTTCTTT	CSVKSGLRRDTEAFF
few	TRBJ2-5	TRBV7-6	-	TGTGCCAGCAGCCCCGCCTTGGTTCAGTACCAAGAGACCCAGTACTTC	CASSPALVQYQETQYF
many	TRBJ2-1	TRBV7-2	-	TGTGCCAGCAGCTTGTATGCGGGGATGGGGTTCTTC	CASSLYAGMGFF
many	TRBJ2-2	TRBV11-2	-	TGTGCCAGCAGCCCCGTCCGAGGATCGAACACCGGGGAGCTGTTTTTT	CASSPVRGSNTGELFF
few	TRBJ2-6	TRBV7-2	-	TGTGCCAGCAGCTTAGACGTAGCCAACGTCCTGACTTTC	CASSLDVANVLTF
-	TRBJ2-3	TRBV11-3	TRBD1	TGTGCCAGCAGCAAGGGGGGACAGGGCGCAACAGATACGCAGTATTTT	CASSKGGQGATDTQYF
few	TRBJ2-3	TRBV29-1	TRBD2	TGCAGCGTTGAAGATCACACTAGCGGGGGGGTGGATACGCAGTATTTT	CSVEDHTSGGVDTQYF